A selection of T cell receptor beta chains follows, all from one sample in a study of T and B cells in COVID-19 patients. TCRdb processed the multiplex PCR reads anew with MiXCR; each CDR3 protein has one entry. The sample shows 18,000 or so distinct CDR3 sequences, 35% to 40% of them seen only once. The sample consisted of blood. The receptor source for this set is a human donor with active COVID-19. Each CDR3 is given with its conserved first and last residue. D genes are given only for firm matches. Only part of the rows carry a size: once, few, many, or a class if the clone is expanded.

TRBV29-1	TRBD2	TRBJ2-2	medium-sized	CSVDQTSGGDTGELFF	TGCAGCGTTGATCAGACTAGCGGGGGGGACACCGGGGAGCTGTTTTTT
TRBV20-1	TRBD1	TRBJ2-5	NA	CSARVWDTPGGETQYF	TGCAGTGCTAGAGTTTGGGACACCCCAGGGGGAGAGACCCAGTACTTC
TRBV4-2	NA	TRBJ1-2	NA	CASSQEVQGYGYTF	TGTGCCAGCAGCCAAGAAGTACAGGGTTATGGCTACACCTTC
TRBV29-1	NA	TRBJ2-5	medium-sized	CSVDASDIQETQYF	TGCAGCGTTGATGCTTCTGACATCCAAGAGACCCAGTACTTC
TRBV6-1	NA	TRBJ2-5	NA	CAISQNGVGETQYF	TGTGCCATCAGCCAAAACGGGGTTGGGGAGACCCAGTACTTC
TRBV19	NA	TRBJ1-6	medium-sized	CASSPSMLGSLHF	TGTGCCAGTAGTCCGTCCATGCTCGGGTCCCTCCACTTT
TRBV24-1	TRBD1	TRBJ1-1	NA	CATRLRQGAVVNLIAFF	TGTGCCACCAGGCTTAGACAGGGGGCGGTAGTAAACTTGATCGCTTTCTTT
TRBV18	NA	TRBJ2-7	NA	CASSPLPRRGAGEQYF	TGTGCCAGCTCACCTCTTCCCCGCAGGGGGGCTGGCGAGCAGTACTTC
TRBV15	NA	TRBJ1-2	few	CATSRDENYTF	TGTGCCACCAGCAGAGATGAAAACTACACCTTC
TRBV7-6	NA	TRBJ2-3	NA	CASSQEAGGTDTQYF	TGTGCCAGCAGCCAGGAGGCTGGGGGGACAGATACGCAGTATTTT
TRBV27	TRBD1	TRBJ2-3	NA	CASSLSHRGPLGTQYF	TGTGCCAGCAGTTTATCTCACAGGGGCCCCTTGGGTACGCAGTATTTT
TRBV18	NA	TRBJ1-5	NA	CASSPPHRGYSNQPQHF	TGTGCCAGCTCACCCCCCCATAGGGGATATAGCAATCAGCCCCAGCATTTT
TRBV6-6	NA	TRBJ2-2	NA	CASSYEIRQGGYTGELFF	TGTGCCAGCAGTTACGAGATTAGACAGGGAGGGTACACCGGGGAGCTGTTTTTT
TRBV5-6	TRBD1	TRBJ2-7	few	CASSGDREYYEQYF	TGTGCCAGCAGCGGGGACAGGGAGTACTACGAGCAGTACTTC
TRBV7-6	NA	TRBJ2-7	NA	CASSLSGYGVYEQYF	TGTGCCAGCAGCTTGTCAGGGTATGGCGTTTACGAGCAGTACTTC
TRBV19	TRBD1	TRBJ1-2	NA	CASSKTGDSLNGYTF	TGTGCCAGTAGTAAAACAGGGGATTCTCTCAATGGCTACACCTTC
TRBV19	NA	TRBJ1-6	few	CASIRAELENSPLHF	TGTGCCAGTATAAGAGCGGAGCTGGAAAATTCACCCCTCCACTTT
TRBV19	NA	TRBJ2-3	medium-sized	CASSMRDTQYF	TGTGCCAGTAGTATGAGGGATACGCAGTATTTT
TRBV6-1	TRBD2	TRBJ2-3	NA	CASIESSGGGETQYF	TGTGCCAGCATAGAATCTAGCGGGGGCGGGGAGACGCAGTATTTT
TRBV20-1	NA	TRBJ1-4	few	CSARGGGEEKLFF	TGCAGTGCCCGGGGCGGGGGGGAAGAAAAACTGTTTTTT
TRBV6-2/TRBV6-3	TRBD1	TRBJ1-6	NA	CASLDRGYNSPLHF	TGTGCCAGCCTGGACAGGGGGTATAATTCACCCCTCCACTTT
TRBV5-4	TRBD1	TRBJ1-1	NA	CASSLDRGRAFF	TGTGCCAGCAGCTTGGACAGGGGGCGTGCTTTCTTT
TRBV7-2	NA	TRBJ2-3	NA	CASSSQGTDTQYF	TGTGCCAGCAGCTCCCAGGGCACAGATACGCAGTATTTT
TRBV5-4	NA	TRBJ2-2	NA	CASSRPTGELFF	TGTGCCAGCAGCAGGCCCACCGGGGAGCTGTTTTTT
TRBV27	NA	TRBJ1-4	few	CASRSIQGHNEKLFF	TGTGCCAGCAGATCAATTCAGGGACATAATGAAAAACTGTTTTTT
TRBV19	TRBD1	TRBJ2-2	few	CASIGGQGGTGELFF	TGTGCCAGTATAGGGGGACAGGGGGGGACCGGGGAGCTGTTTTTT
TRBV6-1	NA	TRBJ1-3	NA	CASKKHQDSNGNTIYF	TGTGCCAGCAAAAAGCATCAGGACAGTAACGGAAACACCATATATTTT
TRBV7-4	TRBD2	TRBJ2-1	once	CAISIPSGGANEQFF	TGTGCCATCAGCATCCCTAGCGGGGGGGCCAATGAGCAGTTCTTC
TRBV6-1	TRBD2	TRBJ2-2	NA	CASSYSAAGGRTGELFF	TGTGCCAGCAGTTACTCGGCAGCGGGGGGCCGTACCGGGGAGCTGTTTTTT
TRBV6-1	NA	TRBJ2-1	NA	CASSEASAQAYNEQFF	TGTGCCAGCAGTGAAGCGAGTGCTCAGGCCTACAATGAGCAGTTCTTC
TRBV29-1	NA	TRBJ1-4	medium-sized	CSVELGGQGEKLFF	TGCAGCGTTGAATTGGGGGGCCAGGGGGAAAAACTGTTTTTT
TRBV6-1	NA	TRBJ2-3	few	CASRNPFGRSTDTQYF	TGTGCCAGCAGGAACCCCTTCGGGCGGTCCACAGATACGCAGTATTTT
TRBV19	TRBD1	TRBJ1-2	few	CASSTLFRTGTYGYTF	TGTGCCAGTAGTACCCTATTCCGGACAGGGACATATGGCTACACCTTC
TRBV11-2	NA	TRBJ2-6	NA	CASSLGWGDTRSGANVLTF	TGTGCCAGCAGCTTAGGGTGGGGGGACACCCGCTCTGGGGCCAACGTCCTGACTTTC
TRBV7-6	TRBD2	TRBJ2-5	few	CASSYSGRGQETQYF	TGTGCCAGCAGCTATAGCGGGAGGGGCCAAGAGACCCAGTACTTC
TRBV7-6	TRBD1	TRBJ2-3	NA	CASSFGQGYLDTQYF	TGTGCCAGCAGCTTCGGACAGGGCTATTTAGATACGCAGTATTTT
TRBV20-1	NA	TRBJ1-2	NA	CSASDFWTDYGYTF	TGCAGTGCTAGTGATTTTTGGACAGACTATGGCTACACCTTC
TRBV19	NA	TRBJ1-2	few	CASSMGAGTYGYTF	TGTGCCAGTAGTATGGGCGCAGGGACCTATGGCTACACCTTC
TRBV24-1	TRBD2	TRBJ2-3	NA	CATGGGSTDTQYF	TGTGCCACCGGCGGGGGGAGCACAGATACGCAGTATTTT
TRBV30	NA	TRBJ1-1	NA	CAWSKGTEAFF	TGTGCCTGGAGTAAGGGAACTGAAGCTTTCTTT
TRBV10-3	NA	TRBJ1-6	few	CAIRDPGTGVRNSPLHF	TGTGCCATCAGGGATCCAGGGACGGGGGTGAGGAATTCACCCCTCCACTTT
TRBV7-9	NA	TRBJ1-4	NA	CASSFQVLPEKLFF	TGTGCCAGCAGCTTCCAGGTACTCCCCGAAAAACTGTTTTTT
TRBV6-5	TRBD1	TRBJ1-6	NA	CAGARDRDNSPLHF	TGTGCCGGAGCACGGGACAGAGATAATTCACCCCTCCACTTT
TRBV6-1	NA	TRBJ2-7	medium-sized	CASSPPARHEQYF	TGTGCCAGCAGTCCACCAGCGAGGCACGAGCAGTACTTC
TRBV12-3/TRBV12-4	TRBD1	TRBJ2-7	few	CASRPTGAPEQYF	TGTGCCAGCAGACCGACAGGGGCCCCCGAGCAGTACTTC
TRBV6-5	NA	TRBJ1-2	NA	CASFDLYGYTF	TGTGCCAGCTTTGATCTCTATGGCTACACCTTC
TRBV19	TRBD1	TRBJ1-5	few	CATKQGTNNQPQHF	TGTGCCACCAAACAGGGGACGAACAATCAGCCCCAGCATTTT
TRBV10-3	NA	TRBJ2-1	few	CANGDGYNEQFF	TGTGCCAACGGAGATGGATACAATGAGCAGTTCTTC
TRBV6-1	NA	TRBJ1-5	NA	CASSEHLGTGNQPQHF	TGTGCCAGCAGTGAACACCTTGGGACGGGTAATCAGCCCCAGCATTTT
TRBV19	TRBD1	TRBJ1-5	few	CASRVGQGGNQPQHF	TGTGCCAGTAGAGTTGGTCAGGGGGGCAATCAGCCCCAGCATTTT
TRBV10-3	TRBD1	TRBJ2-2	few	CAIRRGRGQDGELFF	TGTGCCATCAGGAGGGGCAGGGGGCAGGACGGGGAGCTGTTTTTT
TRBV27	TRBD2	TRBJ2-5	few	CASSSGLAGGPEMETQYF	TGTGCCAGCAGTTCGGGACTAGCGGGGGGGCCCGAAATGGAGACCCAGTACTTC
TRBV20-1	NA	TRBJ2-5	NA	CSAQGLDSAQETQYF	TGCAGTGCCCAAGGTCTTGATAGCGCACAAGAGACCCAGTACTTC
TRBV6-2/TRBV6-3	NA	TRBJ2-3	NA	CASSYSMPGTQYF	TGTGCCAGCAGTTACTCGATGCCGGGGACGCAGTATTTT